What follows are 29 T cell receptor beta chains derived from one specimen sequenced in a study of early T cells in non-severe SARS-CoV-2 infection. Each CDR3 protein gets one entry after TCRdb re-called the 5' RACE reads with MiXCR. Here the sample spans tens of thousands of distinct CDR3 sequences, roughly 9% being singletons. The material sequenced was whole blood. These receptor sequences come from an adult who was a healthcare worker with PCR-confirmed SARS-CoV-2 infection or an uninfected control (not recorded which).

This clonotype was observed many times. The CDR3 loop is CASSQDYARDTEAFF. CDR3 nucleotide sequence: TGTGCCAGCAGCCAAGATTACGCGAGGGACACTGAAGCTTTCTTT. V usage is TRBV14 and J usage is TRBJ1-1, with D hard to call. Trimming removed 0 bases from V and 3 bases from J, with 11 bases in between. CDR3 length: 15 residues. Germline V gene lookup returns CDR1 SGHDN and CDR2 FVKESK.

This clonotype was seen repeatedly, ten times or more. The chain uses TRBV18 and TRBJ1-1; D perhaps matches TRBD1 (5 bases). Trimming removed 3 bases at V and 4 bases at J, with 21 bases between. Germline-derived CDR1 and CDR2 are KGHSH and LQKENI. The CDR3 sequence is 17 residues long. For the CDR3, the DNA is TGTGCCAGCTCACCGCTCGCTCGTTGGGAAAGGGGCACTGAAGCTTTCTTT. It specifies CASSPLARWERGTEAFF.

This clonotype was seen ten or more times. This rearrangement joins TRBV3-1 to TRBJ1-1; the D is unclear. The CDR3 loop spans 12 amino acids. Germline loops: CDR1 LGHDT, CDR2 YNNKEL (reference sequence). Trimming left V 5 bases short and J 8 bases short, with 12 bases between. CDR3 in amino acids: CASSKQKSEAFF. The CDR3 region has the DNA TGTGCCAGCAGCAAGCAAAAAAGCGAAGCTTTCTTT.

There are a few counts of this clonotype. This rearrangement joins TRBV6-1 to TRBJ1-6, with 8 bases that match TRBD1. This CDR3 contains 15 residues. The J segment lost 10 bases and the V segment lost 5 bases, leaving 10 bases of the junction unmatched. The V gene's germline CDR1 is MNHNS and CDR2 SASEGT. The CDR3 nucleotides are TGTGCCAGCAGTTACCAGGGGGCAAGAAGGTCACCCCTCCACTTT. It codes for CASSYQGARRSPLHF.

The table lists this clonotype with a few counts. The chain is built from TRBV5-1 and TRBJ1-1; D ambiguous. The germline CDR1 and CDR2 sequences are SGHRS and YFSETQ. Trimming took off 4 bases at V and 4 bases at J, with 14 bases between the two ends. The CDR3 is made up of 14 amino acids. CDR3 residues: CASSTMDSTTEAFF. The CDR3 DNA is TGCGCCAGCAGCACGATGGATAGTACCACTGAAGCTTTCTTT.

This clonotype has at least ten counts. V and J are TRBV7-9 and TRBJ1-2; 7 bases map to TRBD1. The length of the CDR3 is 13 residues. Germline CDR1 is SEHNR and CDR2 is FQNEAQ (reference sequence). V was clipped by 7 bases and J by 8 bases; unmatched bases: 10. In DNA form, the CDR3 reads TGTGCCAGCACCCAGACAGGGAGTGTCGGCTACACCTTC. It specifies CASTQTGSVGYTF. Full variable domain (remainder filled in from reference TRBV7-9 and TRBJ1-2): DTGVSQNPRHKITKRGQNVTFRCDPISEHNRLYWYRQTLGQGPEFLTYFQNEAQLEKSRLLSDRFSAERPKGSFSTLEIQRTEQGDSAMYLCASTQTGSVGYTFGSGTRLTVV.

Only a few counts were recorded for this clonotype. This rearrangement joins TRBV6-1 to TRBJ2-3, with D possibly matching TRBD2 (7 bases). Germline values: CDR1 MNHNS, CDR2 SASEGT. V was pared by 8 bases and J by 3 bases, with 9 bases between. This CDR3 has 12 amino acids. The DNA of the CDR3 is TGTGCCAGCGGGGGGGCAACAGATACGCAGTATTTT. Its translation: CASGGATDTQYF.

This clonotype appeared many times. The genes are TRBV27 and TRBJ1-5; unclear D gene. V was trimmed by 3 bases and J by 0 bases, leaving 6 bases between them. This CDR3 region has 14 residues. The germline V gene has CDR1 MNHEY and CDR2 SMNVEV (reference sequence). The CDR3 sequence is CASSFGNSNQPQHF. As DNA, the CDR3 is TGTGCCAGCAGTTTTGGGAATAGCAATCAGCCCCAGCATTTT.

This clonotype was seen ten or more times. The chain combines TRBV7-9 with TRBJ1-3, with D unresolved. Looked up from germline, CDR1 is SEHNR and CDR2 is FQNEAQ (reference sequence). The CDR3 has 16 amino acids. With 1 base removed from V and 0 bases from J, the gap between germline ends came to 10 bases. CDR3 residues: CASSLDTVSSGNTIYF. The DNA for the CDR3 is TGTGCCAGCAGCTTAGATACGGTCTCCTCTGGAAACACCATATATTTT.

This clonotype was found a few times. The chain is built from TRBV5-1 and TRBJ2-2, with D maybe TRBD1 (5 bases). The V gene lost 3 bases and the J gene lost 1 base, with 10 bases spanning the gap. Germline V gives CDR1 SGHRS, CDR2 YFSETQ. The CDR3 consists of 15 residues. The CDR3 bases are TGCGCCAGCAGCTGGGGCACTCTGAACACCGGGGAGCTGTTTTTT. Its protein is CASSWGTLNTGELFF.

This rearrangement joins TRBV20-1 to TRBJ2-1; D is ambiguous. The CDR3 contains 13 residues. Germline values: CDR1 DFQATT, CDR2 SNEGSKA (reference sequence). V lost 4 bases and J 2 bases, leaving 9 bases between the germline ends. CDR3 bases: TGCAGTGCTAAGATCGTAACCTACAATGAGCAGTTCTTC. Its protein product is CSAKIVTYNEQFF.

The chain uses TRBV7-8 and TRBJ2-7; TRBD1 or TRBD2 may be the D gene (5 bases each). CDR3 length: 13 residues. The V gene's germline CDR1 is SGHVS and CDR2 FQNEAQ. V was pared by 0 bases and J by 7 bases, with 10 bases between. The CDR3: CASSLAVRGEQYF. In DNA form, the CDR3 reads TGTGCCAGCAGCTTAGCGGTGAGGGGTGAGCAGTACTTC.

This clonotype occurred a few times. This rearrangement joins TRBV7-9 to TRBJ2-7, with no clear D. The germline V and J ends were trimmed by 4 bases and 0 bases, with 16 bases remaining between them. Per germline, CDR1 SEHNR and CDR2 FQNEAQ (reference sequence). The CDR3 contains 16 residues. This CDR3 reads CASSSASAAISYEQYF. The CDR3 DNA sequence: TGTGCCAGCAGCTCCGCCTCGGCAGCGATCTCCTACGAGCAGTACTTC.

This clonotype was seen many times. This rearrangement joins TRBV6-6 to TRBJ1-5; weak D call: TRBD1 (5 bases). The CDR3 extends over 15 amino acids. Germline values: CDR1 MNHNY, CDR2 SVGAGI (reference sequence). The ends were cut back, 6 bases at V and 0 bases at J, with 12 bases in the middle. Written as DNA, the CDR3 is TGTGCCAGCAGCCTACAGGAGTTTAGCAATCAGCCCCAGCATTTT. Residues: CASSLQEFSNQPQHF.

V gene TRBV12-3 or TRBV12-4 combines with J gene TRBJ2-5; D may match TRBD1 or TRBD2 (5 bases each). With 5 bases removed from V and 5 bases from J, the gap between germline ends came to 15 bases. The CDR3 loop spans 14 amino acids. CDR3 loop: CASSPIGTLETQYF. The CDR3 region has the DNA TGTGCCAGCAGTCCGATCGGGACCCTGGAGACCCAGTACTTC.

This clonotype came up many times. V gene TRBV9 combines with J gene TRBJ2-5; tentative D call: TRBD1 (6 bases). The CDR3 has 14 amino acids. The V gene's germline CDR1 is SGDLS and CDR2 YYNGEE. Trimming left V 4 bases short and J 4 bases short, with 14 bases between. CDR3 sequence: CASSPAQGAETQYF. The CDR3 DNA reads as TGTGCCAGCAGCCCAGCACAGGGAGCAGAGACCCAGTACTTC.

This clonotype is medium-sized in the sample. J is TRBJ2-7 and V is TRBV27, with unresolved D. The CDR3 sequence is 12 residues long. Trimming removed 4 bases from V and 7 bases from J, with 11 bases in between. Germline V lookup: CDR1 MNHEY, CDR2 SMNVEV (reference sequence). CDR3 amino acids: CASSYPGKEQYF. The CDR3 DNA is TGTGCCAGCAGTTATCCGGGTAAAGAGCAGTACTTC.

The chain joins TRBV20-1 to TRBJ2-3; 14 positions match TRBD2. The CDR3 length is 14 residues. The germline CDR1 and CDR2 sequences are DFQATT and SNEGSKA (reference sequence). V lost 6 bases and J lost 4; bases outside the gene matches: 3. The CDR3 here is CSAATSGGADTQYF. The CDR3 nucleotides are TGCAGTGCCGCGACTAGCGGGGGGGCAGATACGCAGTATTTT.

This clonotype appeared a few times. This chain joins TRBV12-3 or TRBV12-4 and TRBJ1-2; D ambiguous. V lost 4 bases and J lost 3, with 6 bases in between. The CDR3 is 12 amino acids. The CDR3 nucleotides are TGTGCCAGCAGTTCCCCAGACTATGGCTACACCTTC. As protein: CASSSPDYGYTF.

This clonotype appeared a few times. The V call is TRBV28, the J call TRBJ2-2; D might be TRBD1 (5 bases). Germline V gene sequence: CDR1 MDHEN, CDR2 SYDVKM. The CDR3 loop spans 13 amino acids. V was shortened by 6 bases and J by 7 bases, with 12 bases between the two germline ends. CDR3 coding DNA: TGTGCCAGCAGGCAGGGCGCGAACGGGGAGCTGTTTTTT. Its translation is CASRQGANGELFF.

This clonotype was seen more than once but under ten times. The chain joins TRBV3-1 to TRBJ1-5; TRBD1 might be the D (6 bases). Trimming removed 0 bases at V and 6 bases at J, with 12 bases between. Germline loops: CDR1 LGHDT, CDR2 YNNKEL (reference sequence). The CDR3 has 15 residues. The CDR3 loop is CASSQDGGRSQPQHF. CDR3 nucleotides: TGTGCCAGCAGCCAAGACGGGGGGCGAAGTCAGCCCCAGCATTTT.

The genes are TRBV7-9 and TRBJ2-5; 15 nucleotides agree with TRBD2. The germline CDR1 and CDR2 sequences are SEHNR and FQNEAQ (reference sequence). Trimming cost V 5 bases and J 2 bases; bases outside gene matches: 9. There are 18 residues in the CDR3. The CDR3 DNA sequence: TGTGCCAGCAGCGTCGGGACTAGCGGGGGGTCGATACAAGAGACCCAGTACTTC. This encodes CASSVGTSGGSIQETQYF.

This clonotype showed up just once. The chain is built from TRBV12-3 or TRBV12-4 and TRBJ2-3; 7 bases agree with TRBD2. The ends lost 9 bases at V and 5 bases at J; junction bases unmatched: 5. The CDR3 loop spans 12 amino acids. CDR3 in amino acids: CASQTSLDTQYF. In nucleotides, the CDR3 is TGTGCCAGTCAGACTAGCTTAGATACGCAGTATTTT.

Only a few counts were recorded for this clonotype. The V gene is TRBV10-3, the J gene TRBJ1-2; D is ambiguous. CDR3 length equals 10 residues. V was cut by 6 bases and J by 11 bases, with 10 bases left in between. The germline gives CDR1 ENHRY, CDR2 SYGVKD. The CDR3 DNA is TGTGCCATCAGGGCAAGCCGGTACACCTTC. It is translated as CAIRASRYTF.

This clonotype was seen a few times. CDR3 residues: CASSLVGGGEQFF. DNA for the CDR3: TGTGCCAGCAGCTTAGTAGGGGGCGGTGAGCAGTTCTTC. The chain combines TRBV7-9 with TRBJ2-1, with TRBD1 matching 7 bases. Trimming cost V 1 base and J 9 bases; bases outside gene matches: 3. This CDR3 region has 13 residues. Germline CDR1 SEHNR, CDR2 FQNEAQ (reference sequence).

This clonotype has a count of ten or more. J is TRBJ1-2 and V is TRBV12-3 or TRBV12-4; the D gene is possibly TRBD1 (5 bases). This CDR3 region has 20 residues. V lost 7 bases, J lost 5 bases, and 35 bases lay in between. CDR3 in amino acids: CASNTRRVGGGTPLGYGYTF. The CDR3 bases are TGTGCCAGCAATACGAGAAGAGTCGGTGGCGGGACCCCATTAGGGTATGGCTACACCTTC.

This clonotype was counted at least ten times. V and J are TRBV29-1 and TRBJ2-2; tentatively, D is TRBD1 or TRBD2 (5 bases each). The CDR3 has 11 residues. V lost 4 bases, J lost 13 bases, and 13 bases lay in between. Germline assignment: CDR1 SQVTM and CDR2 ANQGSEA. CDR3 in amino acids: CSVGGTDGLFF. CDR3 bases: TGCAGCGTTGGAGGGACCGATGGGCTGTTTTTT.

CDR3 sequence: CSAIRLRGGYKGQFF. CDR3 coding DNA: TGCAGTGCCATACGTCTCCGTGGGGGGTACAAGGGGCAGTTCTTC. The chain has TRBV20-1 and TRBJ2-1; the D gene is possibly TRBD2 (6 bases). The CDR3 is 15 amino acids. The germline V and J ends were trimmed by 6 bases and 12 bases, with 27 bases remaining between them. Germline assignment: CDR1 DFQATT and CDR2 SNEGSKA (reference sequence).

J is TRBJ2-2 and V is TRBV7-9; D is possibly TRBD1 (6 bases). CDR1 and CDR2 from the germline V gene are SEHNR and FQNEAQ (reference sequence). V was shortened by 4 bases and J by 6 bases, with 21 bases between the two germline ends. The CDR3 consists of 17 residues. CDR3 bases: TGTGCCAGCAGCTCCGGTGGCAGGACAGACGAGGCCGGGGAGCTGTTTTTT. It codes for CASSSGGRTDEAGELFF.